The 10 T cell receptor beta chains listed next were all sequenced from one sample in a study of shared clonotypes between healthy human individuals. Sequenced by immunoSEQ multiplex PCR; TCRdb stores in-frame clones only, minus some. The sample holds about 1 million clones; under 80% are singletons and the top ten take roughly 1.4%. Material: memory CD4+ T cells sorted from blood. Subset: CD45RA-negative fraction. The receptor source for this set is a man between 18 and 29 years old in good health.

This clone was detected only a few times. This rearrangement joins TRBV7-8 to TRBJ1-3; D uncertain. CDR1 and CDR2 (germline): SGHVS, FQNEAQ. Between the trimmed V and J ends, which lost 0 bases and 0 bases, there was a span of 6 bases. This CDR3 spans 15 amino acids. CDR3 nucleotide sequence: TGTGCCAGCAGCTTAGCGGGCGGCTCTGGAAACACCATATATTTT. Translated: CASSLAGGSGNTIYF.

The CDR3 sequence: CASTRQGLNGKEQYF. The CDR3 DNA follows: TGTGCCAGCACCCGACAGGGGCTCAACGGCAAGGAGCAGTACTTC. The genes are TRBV5-4 and TRBJ2-7; TRBD1 aligns across 8 bases. Germline CDR1 SGHNT, CDR2 YYREEE (reference sequence). The CDR3 consists of 15 residues. V shed 6 bases, J shed 7 bases, and the junction held 15 bases outside the gene matches.

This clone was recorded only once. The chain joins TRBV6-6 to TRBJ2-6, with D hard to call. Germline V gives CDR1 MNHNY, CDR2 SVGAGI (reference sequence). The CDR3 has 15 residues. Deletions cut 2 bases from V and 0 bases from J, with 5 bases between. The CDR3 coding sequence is TGTGCCAGCAGTTACCGAAGCTCTGGGGCCAACGTCCTGACTTTC. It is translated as CASSYRSSGANVLTF.

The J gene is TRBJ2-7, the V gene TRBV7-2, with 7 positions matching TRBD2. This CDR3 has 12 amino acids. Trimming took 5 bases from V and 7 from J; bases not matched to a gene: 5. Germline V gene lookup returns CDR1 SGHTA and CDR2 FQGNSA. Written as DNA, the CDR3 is TGTGCCAGCAGCCTTTGGGAGGGGGAGCAGTACTTC. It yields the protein CASSLWEGEQYF.

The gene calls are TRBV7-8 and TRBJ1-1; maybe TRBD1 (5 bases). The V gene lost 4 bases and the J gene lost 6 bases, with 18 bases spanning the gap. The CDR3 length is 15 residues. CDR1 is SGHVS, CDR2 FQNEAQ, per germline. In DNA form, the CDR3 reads TGTGCCAGCAGCTACCTAGGGCAGGGACTGGCTGAAGCTTTCTTT. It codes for CASSYLGQGLAEAFF.

In DNA, the CDR3 is TGTGCCAGTAGTATAAGAAGGGGCACTGAAGCTTTCTTT. This translates into CASSIRRGTEAFF. The V and J genes are TRBV19 and TRBJ1-1; TRBD1 is a possible D gene (5 bases). Per the germline V gene, CDR1 is LNHDA and CDR2 is SQIVND (reference sequence). This CDR3 has 13 amino acids. V gave up 2 bases and J gave up 4 bases, with 8 bases separating them.

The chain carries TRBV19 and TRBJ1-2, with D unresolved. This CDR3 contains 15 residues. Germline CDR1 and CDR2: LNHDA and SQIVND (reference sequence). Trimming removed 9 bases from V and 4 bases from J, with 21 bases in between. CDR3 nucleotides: TGTGCCAGCAGTCCCTCACGACGGCTGCTCTATGGCTACACCTTC. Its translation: CASSPSRRLLYGYTF.

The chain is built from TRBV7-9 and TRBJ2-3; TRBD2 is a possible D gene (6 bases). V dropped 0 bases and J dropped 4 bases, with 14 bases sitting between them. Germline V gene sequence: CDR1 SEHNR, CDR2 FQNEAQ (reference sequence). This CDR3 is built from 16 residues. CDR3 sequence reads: CASSLAVTGASDTQYF. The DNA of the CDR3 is TGTGCCAGCAGCTTAGCTGTTACGGGAGCCTCAGATACGCAGTATTTT.

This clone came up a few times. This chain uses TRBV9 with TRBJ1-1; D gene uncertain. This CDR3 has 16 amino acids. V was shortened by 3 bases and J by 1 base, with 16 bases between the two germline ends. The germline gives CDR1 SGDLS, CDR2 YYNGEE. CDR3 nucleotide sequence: TGTGCCAGCAGCGGCCAGAAAGGACGAGGGAACACTGAAGCTTTCTTT. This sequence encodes CASSGQKGRGNTEAFF.

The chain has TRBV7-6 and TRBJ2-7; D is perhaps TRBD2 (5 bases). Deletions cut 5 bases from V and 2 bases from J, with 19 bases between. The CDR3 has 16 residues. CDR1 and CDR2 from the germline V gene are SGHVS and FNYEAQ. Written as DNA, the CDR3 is TGTGCCAGCAGCCCCCTTGGAGGATCCCTCCCCTACGAGCAGTACTTC. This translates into CASSPLGGSLPYEQYF.